What follows are 23 T cell receptor beta chains derived from one specimen sequenced in a study of cytomegalovirus exposure and HLA in healthy donors. 60 Vbeta and 13 Jbeta primers were used in PCR. Generated by immunoSEQ multiplex PCR, the TCRdb table keeps only in-frame clones and is missing some. The sample yields 100,000 to 120,000 clones, roughly three quarters seen once. What was sequenced was PBMCs. The receptors derive from a man aged 40-49 years in good health and CMV-seronegative.

The chain carries TRBV5-1 and TRBJ2-7, with 9 nucleotides matching TRBD1. Germline V gives CDR1 SGHRS, CDR2 YFSETQ. CDR3 length: 15 residues. With V trimmed by 7 bases and J by 0 bases, 8 bases remained unmatched. CDR3 region: CASGRQGGSSYEQYF. CDR3 DNA: TGCGCCAGCGGGCGACAGGGGGGAAGCTCCTACGAGCAGTACTTC.

CDR3 amino acids: CASSIGTAWVYNEQFF. CDR3 DNA: TGTGCCAGTAGTATAGGAACAGCCTGGGTCTACAATGAGCAGTTCTTC. The chain combines TRBV19 with TRBJ2-1; D not resolved. Trimming left V 1 base short and J 3 bases short, with 13 bases between. The CDR3 sequence is 16 residues long. Looked up from germline, CDR1 is LNHDA and CDR2 is SQIVND (reference sequence).

The CDR3 DNA reads as TGTGCCTGGAGTGTGGGTCTAGCGGGAGTTAGGGAGACCCAGTACTTC. Protein product: CAWSVGLAGVRETQYF. The V gene is TRBV30, the J gene TRBJ2-5, with 10 bases that match TRBD2. The CDR3 contains 16 residues. The germline gives CDR1 GTSNPN, CDR2 SVGIG (reference sequence). Trimming removed 0 bases from V and 5 bases from J; junction bases left unmatched: 9.

This clone has only a few counts. The rearrangement links TRBV7-3 to TRBJ2-2, with TRBD1 as a possible D gene (5 bases). V lost 5 bases, J lost 1 base, and 14 bases lay in between. CDR1 is SGHTA, CDR2 FQGTGA, per germline. The CDR3 has 16 residues. The CDR3 region is CASSMGQNRNTGELFF. CDR3 DNA sequence: TGTGCCAGCAGCATGGGGCAGAACCGGAACACCGGGGAGCTGTTTTTT.

The chain employs TRBV30 and TRBJ2-3; D not certain. Germline V CDR1 and CDR2: GTSNPN, SVGIG (reference sequence). The CDR3 spans 13 residues. The V end lost 0 bases, the J end lost 6 bases, and 10 bases lay between the germline ends. The CDR3 DNA sequence: TGTGCCTGGAGTGTACGGTCGCGGGATACGCAGTATTTT. This encodes CAWSVRSRDTQYF.

The chain has TRBV25-1 and TRBJ2-7; 10 bases line up with TRBD1. V was pared by 3 bases and J by 6 bases, with 2 bases of the junction left unmatched. The CDR3 is 13 residues long. Germline CDR1 MGHDK, CDR2 SYGVNS. The CDR3 bases are TGTGCCAGCAGTGAGACAGGGGGCGGCGAGCAGTACTTC. Protein sequence: CASSETGGGEQYF.

The CDR3 DNA reads TGTGCCTGGAGTGATGGCGGGTATAGCAATCAGCCCCAGCATTTT. Amino acids: CAWSDGGYSNQPQHF. The J gene is TRBJ1-5, the V gene TRBV30, with D hard to call. The CDR3 runs to 15 residues. Germline V lookup: CDR1 GTSNPN, CDR2 SVGIG (reference sequence). Deletions cut 1 base from V and 0 bases from J, with 10 bases between. Combining the CDR3 with reference TRBV30 and TRBJ1-5 gives the whole variable domain SQTIHQWPATLVQPVGSPLSLECTVEGTSNPNLYWYRQAAGRGLQLLFYSVGIGQISSEVPQNLSASRPQDRQFILSSKKLLLSDSGFYLCAWSDGGYSNQPQHFGDGTRLSIL.

V and J are TRBV4-3 and TRBJ1-4; maybe TRBD1 (5 bases). The ends were cut back, 4 bases at V and 1 base at J, with 16 bases in the middle. The CDR3 is 17 residues long. Germline V CDR1 and CDR2: LGHNA, YSLEER. The CDR3 protein is CASSPFTGGGTNEKLFF. DNA for the CDR3: TGCGCCAGCAGCCCCTTCACGGGGGGGGGAACTAATGAAAAACTGTTTTTT.

The gene calls are TRBV7-9 and TRBJ2-3; 10 positions match TRBD2. Germline CDR1 SEHNR, CDR2 FQNEAQ (reference sequence). The CDR3 is made up of 17 amino acids. V shed 5 bases, J shed 0 bases, and the junction held 8 bases outside the gene matches. The CDR3 loop reads CASSPRLAGPSTDTQYF. The CDR3 DNA follows: TGTGCCAGCAGCCCCCGACTAGCGGGCCCTAGCACAGATACGCAGTATTTT.

In DNA, the CDR3 is TGTGCCAGCAGTCGTGGGGCGGACCCCCTTGGCTACACCTTC. Its translation: CASSRGADPLGYTF. This chain links TRBV6-1 with TRBJ1-2; a weak D match, TRBD1 (5 bases). V was shortened by 5 bases and J by 7 bases, with 17 bases between the two germline ends. The length of the CDR3 is 14 residues. The V gene's germline CDR1 is MNHNS and CDR2 SASEGT.

The chain combines TRBV6-1 with TRBJ1-1; D is perhaps TRBD1 (5 bases). CDR3 size: 11 residues. V was shortened by 3 bases and J by 7 bases, with 6 bases between the two germline ends. From germline, CDR1 is MNHNS and CDR2 SASEGT. For the CDR3, the DNA is TGTGCCAGCAGTGAGGGGCATGAAGCTTTCTTT. This gives the protein CASSEGHEAFF.

The chain has TRBV7-6 and TRBJ2-2; 9 nucleotides align to TRBD2. This CDR3 region has 16 residues. Germline lookup yields CDR1 SGHVS and CDR2 FNYEAQ. V shed 5 bases and J 5 bases; nucleotides not matched to a gene: 9. CDR3 sequence reads: CASSPGLAGRTGELFF. The CDR3 region has the DNA TGTGCCAGCAGCCCCGGGCTAGCGGGACGTACCGGGGAGCTGTTTTTT.

This clone was counted between two and nine times. The chain has TRBV27 and TRBJ1-6; TRBD1 matches at 7 bases. Germline lookup yields CDR1 MNHEY and CDR2 SMNVEV (reference sequence). The CDR3 has 15 amino acids. The junction had 4 bases not matched to a gene; V was cut back by 2 bases and J by 6 bases. The CDR3 sequence is CASSLRQGGNSPLHF. The DNA of the CDR3 is TGTGCCAGCAGTTTACGCCAGGGGGGTAATTCACCCCTCCACTTT.

The V and J genes are TRBV4-3 and TRBJ1-5; no firm D call. Trimming shortened V by 0 bases and J by 3 bases, and 9 bases separated the two germline ends. The CDR3 totals 15 residues. The germline gives CDR1 LGHNA, CDR2 YSLEER. CDR3 sequence (DNA): TGCGCCAGCAGCCAAGATCTCAGTAACAATCAGCCCCAGCATTTT. It is translated as CASSQDLSNNQPQHF.

The chain uses TRBV5-6 and TRBJ2-7; 11 bases fit TRBD1. CDR1 and CDR2 from the germline V gene are SGHDT and YYEEEE. V was clipped by 3 bases and J by 2 bases; unmatched bases: 1. The CDR3 contains 14 residues. As DNA, the CDR3 is TGTGCCAGCAGCTGGGGACAGGGGGCCTACGAGCAGTACTTC. Encoded protein: CASSWGQGAYEQYF.

J is TRBJ2-7 and V is TRBV27; 13 bases map to TRBD2. After removal of 5 bases from V and 6 bases from J, the junction contained 13 bases not matched to a gene. Germline V CDR1 and CDR2: MNHEY, SMNVEV (reference sequence). The CDR3 has 17 residues. The CDR3 spells CASSNGLAGASLLEQYF. The CDR3 region has the DNA TGTGCCAGCAGTAACGGACTAGCGGGGGCCTCCCTCCTCGAGCAGTACTTC.

The genes are TRBV7-9 and TRBJ2-1; 8 bases map to TRBD2. The V and J ends lost 4 bases and 1 base, in that order; junction bases with no gene match: 3. This CDR3 has 15 amino acids. Looked up from germline, CDR1 is SEHNR and CDR2 is FQNEAQ (reference sequence). The CDR3 coding sequence is TGTGCCAGCAGCTCGGGACTAGGGTCCTACAATGAGCAGTTCTTC. Translation gives CASSSGLGSYNEQFF.

The chain recombines TRBV7-9 with TRBJ2-7, with D possibly TRBD1 on 6 matching bases. The germline gives CDR1 SEHNR, CDR2 FQNEAQ (reference sequence). V shed 4 bases and J shed 5 bases, with 12 bases lying between them. CDR3 size: 13 residues. The CDR3 sequence is CASSSKQGHEQYF. CDR3 bases: TGTGCCAGCAGCTCCAAACAGGGCCACGAGCAGTACTTC.

J is TRBJ1-6 and V is TRBV19; unclear D gene. V was clipped by 1 base and J by 15 bases, with 16 bases between them. Germline V lookup: CDR1 LNHDA, CDR2 SQIVND (reference sequence). This CDR3 is built from 14 residues. The CDR3 sequence: CASSIAPGLGDLHF. The CDR3 DNA reads TGTGCCAGTAGTATAGCCCCGGGCCTCGGGGACCTCCACTTT. The variable domain in full, with the rest retrieved from reference TRBV19 and TRBJ1-6, is DGGITQSPKYLFRKEGQNVTLSCEQNLNHDAMYWYRQDPGQGLRLIYYSQIVNDFQKGDIAEGYSVSREKKESFPLTVTSAQKNPTAFYLCASSIAPGLGDLHFGNGTRLTVT.

V and J are TRBV6-5 and TRBJ2-7, with 8 bases matching TRBD1. The CDR3 has 14 amino acids. The V gene end was trimmed by 4 bases and the J gene end by 3 bases; junction bases not matched to a gene: 5. Germline V CDR1 and CDR2: MNHEY, SVGAGI. CDR3 region: CASSLGQGYYEQYF. The CDR3 DNA is TGTGCCAGCAGTTTAGGACAGGGTTACTACGAGCAGTACTTC.

This rearrangement joins TRBV15 to TRBJ2-1; 11 bases agree with TRBD1. This CDR3 region has 14 residues. CDR1 is LNHNV and CDR2 is YYDKDF in the germline V gene (reference sequence). V lost 5 bases to trimming and J lost 5 bases; unmatched junction nucleotides: 2. As DNA, the CDR3 is TGTGCCACCAGCTTGGACAGGGGGCACAATGAGCAGTTCTTC. This codes for CATSLDRGHNEQFF.

This clone has a single count. The chain uses TRBV2 and TRBJ2-5, with D possibly matching TRBD2 (6 bases). The germline V gene has CDR1 SNHLY and CDR2 FYNNEI. This CDR3 has 13 residues. The V end was cut by 6 bases, the J end by 3 bases, with 11 bases between. The CDR3 DNA reads TGTGCCAGCAGCCGACTAGAGGAAGAGACCCAGTACTTC. It specifies CASSRLEEETQYF.

V and J are TRBV18 and TRBJ1-1; TRBD1 matches at 7 bases. CDR1 and CDR2 (germline): KGHSH, LQKENI. V gave up 3 bases and J gave up 4 bases; unmatched junction bases: 5. The CDR3 contains 14 residues. CDR3 sequence: CASSPQAGGTEAFF. As DNA, the CDR3 is TGTGCCAGCTCACCGCAGGCAGGGGGCACTGAAGCTTTCTTT.